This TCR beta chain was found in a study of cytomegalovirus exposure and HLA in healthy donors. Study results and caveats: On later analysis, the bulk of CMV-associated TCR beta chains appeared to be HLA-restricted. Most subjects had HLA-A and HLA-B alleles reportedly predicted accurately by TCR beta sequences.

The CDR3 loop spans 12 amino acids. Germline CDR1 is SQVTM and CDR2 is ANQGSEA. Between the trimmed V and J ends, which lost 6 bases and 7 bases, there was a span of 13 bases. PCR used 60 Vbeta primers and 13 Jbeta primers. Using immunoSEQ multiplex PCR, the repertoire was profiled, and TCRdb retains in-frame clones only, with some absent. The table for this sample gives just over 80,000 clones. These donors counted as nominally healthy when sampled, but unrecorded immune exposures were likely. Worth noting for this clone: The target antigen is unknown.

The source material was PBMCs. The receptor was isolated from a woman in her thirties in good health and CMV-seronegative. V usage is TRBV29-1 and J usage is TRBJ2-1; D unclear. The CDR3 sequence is CSVYMAGNEQFF. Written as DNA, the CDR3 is TGCAGCGTCTATATGGCCGGGAATGAGCAGTTCTTC.